The TCR beta chain described here comes from a study of CXCR4 blockade with PD-1 therapy in pancreatic cancer. With regard to this clone: As yet, its antigen is unknown.

The CDR3 is 15 amino acids. Germline V gene sequence: CDR1 LNHDA, CDR2 SQIVND (reference sequence). V dropped 5 bases and J dropped 6 bases, with 19 bases sitting between them. General study results and limits: Only TCRbeta chains were sequenced here. Convergent selection by common tumor antigens was suggested by nucleotide rearrangement counts. Tumors were clonally expanded, mean approximately 0.14 versus 0.053 in healthy blood.

Only in-frame clones appear in the TCRdb table, and some are missing; sequencing was by immunoSEQ multiplex PCR. The table has 5,600 or so clones, about 44% seen once. Material: tumor tissue. The genes are TRBV19 and TRBJ1-1; D is undetermined. This sequence was found in a human donor with pancreatic ductal adenocarcinoma. The DNA for the CDR3 is TGTGCCAGTAGTCAGGAGTTGGGAGGGCGGCCTGAAGCTTTCTTT. Encoded protein: CASSQELGGRPEAFF.